This T cell receptor beta chain was captured by sequencing in a study of T-cell reconstitution after alpha-beta-depleted transplantation in children. V was pared by 6 bases and J by 0 bases, with 12 bases between. This CDR3 contains 15 residues. Study observations and caveats: At one year after transplant, newly produced T cells mostly accounted for T-cell counts and diversity. Reported findings indicate that, about two months after transplant, alpha-beta T cells came from several hundred expanded clones, which were derived from non-depleted graft cells. Surviving recipient cells, namely T cells and thymic progenitors, were the source of high day-60 TCRbeta diversity in some patients.

Preparation of the TCRbeta library involved a method that used unique molecular identifiers. TCRdb re-analysed the PCR reads in MiXCR, keeping a single row per CDR3 protein. Of hundreds of thousands of distinct CDR3 sequences listed, around 23% were seen once; the top ten hold roughly 14%. Concerning this clonotype: Its antigen is currently unknown.

This receptor was taken from a boy less than two years old who had a stem cell transplant for acute myeloid leukemia, so the T cells may come from the graft donor. The specimen comprised PBMCs, mostly from graft donor cells, sampled 360 days after TCRalphabeta/CD19-depleted stem cell transplant. J is TRBJ2-1 and V is TRBV12-3 or TRBV12-4, with D hard to call. Here the CDR3 DNA reads TGTGCCAGCAGCTCCGGCAGTAGCTCCTACAATGAGCAGTTCTTC. Amino acid sequence: CASSSGSSSYNEQFF.